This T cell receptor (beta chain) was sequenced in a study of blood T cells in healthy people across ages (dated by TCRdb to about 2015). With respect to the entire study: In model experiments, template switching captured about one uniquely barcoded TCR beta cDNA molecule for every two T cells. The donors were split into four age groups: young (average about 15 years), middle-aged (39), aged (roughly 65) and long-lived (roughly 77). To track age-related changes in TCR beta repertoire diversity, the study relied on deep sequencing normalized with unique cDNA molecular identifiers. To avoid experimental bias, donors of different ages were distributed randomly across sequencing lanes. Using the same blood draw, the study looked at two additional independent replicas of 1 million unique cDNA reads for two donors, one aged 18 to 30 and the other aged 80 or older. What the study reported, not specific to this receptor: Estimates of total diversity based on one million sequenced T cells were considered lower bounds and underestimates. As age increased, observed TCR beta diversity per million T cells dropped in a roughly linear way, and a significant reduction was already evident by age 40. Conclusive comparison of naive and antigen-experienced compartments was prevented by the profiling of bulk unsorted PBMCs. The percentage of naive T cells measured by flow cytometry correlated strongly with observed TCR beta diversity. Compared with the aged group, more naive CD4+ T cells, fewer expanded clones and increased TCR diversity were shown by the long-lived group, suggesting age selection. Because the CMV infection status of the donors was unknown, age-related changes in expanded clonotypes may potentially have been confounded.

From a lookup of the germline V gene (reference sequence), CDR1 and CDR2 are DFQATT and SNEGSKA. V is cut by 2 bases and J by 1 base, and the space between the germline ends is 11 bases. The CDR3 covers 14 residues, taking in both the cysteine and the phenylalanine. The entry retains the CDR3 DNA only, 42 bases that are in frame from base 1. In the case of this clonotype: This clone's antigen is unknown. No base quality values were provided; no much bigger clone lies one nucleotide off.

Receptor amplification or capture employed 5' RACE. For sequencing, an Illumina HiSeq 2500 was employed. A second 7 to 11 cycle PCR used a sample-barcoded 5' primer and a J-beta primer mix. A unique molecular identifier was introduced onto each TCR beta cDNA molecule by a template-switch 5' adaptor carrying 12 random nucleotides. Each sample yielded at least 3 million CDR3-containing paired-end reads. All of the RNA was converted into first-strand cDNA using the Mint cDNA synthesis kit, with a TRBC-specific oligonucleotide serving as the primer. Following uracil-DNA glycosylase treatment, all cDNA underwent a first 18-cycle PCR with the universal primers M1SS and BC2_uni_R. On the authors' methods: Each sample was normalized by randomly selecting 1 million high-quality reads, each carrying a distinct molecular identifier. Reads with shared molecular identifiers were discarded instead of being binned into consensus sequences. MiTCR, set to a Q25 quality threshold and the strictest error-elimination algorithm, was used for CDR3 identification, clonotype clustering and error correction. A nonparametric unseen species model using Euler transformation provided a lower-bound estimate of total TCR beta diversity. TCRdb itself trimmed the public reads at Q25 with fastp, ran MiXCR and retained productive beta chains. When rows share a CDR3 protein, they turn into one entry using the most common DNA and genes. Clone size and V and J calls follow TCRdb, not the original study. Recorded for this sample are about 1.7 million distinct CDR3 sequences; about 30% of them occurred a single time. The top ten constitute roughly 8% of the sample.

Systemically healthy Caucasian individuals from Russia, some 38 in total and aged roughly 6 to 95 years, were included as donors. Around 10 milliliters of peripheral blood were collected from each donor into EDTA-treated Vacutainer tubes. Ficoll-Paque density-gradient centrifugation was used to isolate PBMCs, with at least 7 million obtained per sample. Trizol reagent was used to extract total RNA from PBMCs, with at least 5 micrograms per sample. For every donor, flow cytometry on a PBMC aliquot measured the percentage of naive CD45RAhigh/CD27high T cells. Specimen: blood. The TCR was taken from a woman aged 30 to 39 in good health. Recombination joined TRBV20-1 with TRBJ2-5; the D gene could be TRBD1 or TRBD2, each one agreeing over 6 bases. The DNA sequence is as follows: TGCAGTGCTAGATCGGGGGCATTCCAAGAGACCCAGTACTTC. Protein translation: CSARSGAFQETQYF.